Included here is one T cell receptor (beta chain) sequence, with context. It has no known antigen specificity. Qualities for individual bases were not recorded, and no much larger clone is one base off. This entry comes from a study of T cell changes during pregnancy in multiple sclerosis (dated by TCRdb to between 2019 and 2020). In the study overall: The study looked at changes in the T cell repertoire across pregnancy in women with multiple sclerosis.

Germline trimming amounts to 1 base on V and 6 bases on J, with 5 as the count of junction bases outside the gene matches. From its cysteine to its phenylalanine, the CDR3 spans 14 amino acids. Of all the DNA, just the CDR3 is kept, 42 bases in frame from base 1. Via the germline V gene (reference sequence), CDR1 is SGHKS and CDR2 YYEKEE. The method behind the library was the immunoSEQ multiplex PCR assay. The immuneACCESS repertoire file appears here via TCRdb, limited to in-frame rearrangements. These files lack a portion of the clones; in checked studies, under half of the deficit traces to unresolved V genes, and the cause of the others is not known. This sample has around 28,000 clones in its table, and 89% of those were observed once. Clones ranked in the top ten supply about 0.61% of the sample.

The sequencing here drew on CD4+ T cells from peripheral blood mononuclear cells, taken in the first trimester of pregnancy. This TCR was recovered from a female donor in good health, enrolled as a control in a pregnancy study. The rearrangement combines TRBV5-5 with TRBJ2-3, with 7 middle bases fitting TRBD2. The CDR3 protein: CASSLRGGADTQYF. The DNA sequence is given as TGTGCCAGCAGCTTGAGGGGAGGGGCGGATACGCAGTATTTT.